Below are 11 T cell receptor beta chains sequenced from a single sample in a study of T cells after yellow fever vaccination. Using its own MiXCR run on the 5' RACE reads, TCRdb lists one record per CDR3 protein. Here the sample spans 95,000 to 100,000 distinct CDR3 sequences, less than 6% being singletons. Sequenced here: CD8+ T cells sorted from PBMCs, sampled 10 days after the yellow fever booster vaccination. The receptors were gathered from a young man who received the YFV17D yellow fever vaccine.

This clonotype was recorded a few times. This chain's CDR3 is CASSQVGYNEQFF. DNA of the CDR3: TGTGCCAGCAGCCAAGTCGGTTACAATGAGCAGTTCTTC. The chain employs TRBV14 and TRBJ2-1, with unresolved D. This CDR3 comprises 13 residues. Trimming stripped 1 base from V and 4 bases from J, with 5 bases between. Germline V gene data show CDR1 as SGHDN and CDR2 as FVKESK.

The sample holds many counts of this clonotype. This chain links TRBV27 with TRBJ1-6, with 9 nucleotides matching TRBD1. This CDR3 has 15 amino acids. In germline, CDR1 is MNHEY, CDR2 SMNVEV (reference sequence). Trimming took 5 bases from V and 5 from J; bases not matched to a gene: 4. In DNA form, the CDR3 reads TGTGCCAGCAGTCCCGGGACAGGGCATAATTCACCCCTCCACTTT. Translating gives CASSPGTGHNSPLHF.

This clonotype was picked up a small number of times. V usage is TRBV6-5 and J usage is TRBJ1-1; no reliable D call. This CDR3 region has 13 residues. Trimming cost V 5 bases and J 2 bases, with 9 bases left between them. Germline values: CDR1 MNHEY, CDR2 SVGAGI. The CDR3 DNA reads TGTGCCAGCAGTATCGGACCCAACACTGAAGCTTTCTTT. This translates into CASSIGPNTEAFF.

This clonotype has just a few counts. The CDR3 DNA sequence: TGTGCCAGCAGCTATGGAAGGACTAACTATGGCTACACCTTC. This codes for CASSYGRTNYGYTF. The chain uses TRBV6-5 and TRBJ1-2; unclear D gene. Germline values: CDR1 MNHEY, CDR2 SVGAGI. Deletions cut 6 bases from V and 0 bases from J, with 11 bases between. This CDR3 comprises 14 residues.

The V call is TRBV7-2, the J call TRBJ1-2, with D perhaps TRBD1 (5 bases). In germline, CDR1 is SGHTA, CDR2 FQGNSA. The CDR3 loop spans 15 amino acids. V was clipped by 0 bases and J by 4 bases, with 12 bases between them. The CDR3 loop reads CASSLAGGDLYGYTF. DNA of the CDR3: TGTGCCAGCAGCTTAGCCGGGGGGGACCTCTATGGCTACACCTTC. The whole variable domain, remainder taken from reference TRBV7-2 and TRBJ1-2, is GAGVSQSPSNKVTEKGKDVELRCDPISGHTALYWYRQSLGQGLEFLIYFQGNSAPDKSGLPSDRFSAERTGGSVSTLTIQRTQQEDSAVYLCASSLAGGDLYGYTFGSGTRLTVV.

Only a few counts were recorded for this clonotype. V gene TRBV4-3 combines with J gene TRBJ2-1; 7 bases line up with TRBD1. V lost 0 bases and J lost 2; bases outside the gene matches: 4. The CDR3 has 16 amino acids. Germline V gene lookup returns CDR1 LGHNA and CDR2 YSLEER. In nucleotides, the CDR3 is TGCGCCAGCAGCCAAGACAACCAGGGGGCCTACAATGAGCAGTTCTTC. Translation gives CASSQDNQGAYNEQFF.

This clonotype has a handful of counts. The gene calls are TRBV6-5 and TRBJ2-5; 11 nucleotides match TRBD2. The CDR3 extends over 15 amino acids. Germline V CDR1 and CDR2: MNHEY, SVGAGI. V shed 5 bases, J shed 0 bases, and the junction held 2 bases outside the gene matches. CDR3 sequence reads: CASSPSGGNQETQYF. CDR3 coding DNA: TGTGCCAGCAGTCCTAGCGGGGGGAACCAAGAGACCCAGTACTTC.

V is TRBV6-6 and J is TRBJ1-2; D unresolved. This CDR3 region has 15 residues. Deletions cut 0 bases from V and 0 bases from J, with 8 bases between. Germline-derived CDR1 and CDR2 are MNHNY and SVGAGI (reference sequence). CDR3 protein: CASSYSARTNYGYTF. The CDR3 DNA reads TGTGCCAGCAGTTACTCGGCCAGAACTAACTATGGCTACACCTTC.

The chain links TRBV7-9 to TRBJ2-5; D not resolved. Trimming took 5 bases from V and 5 from J, leaving 21 bases between them. From germline, CDR1 is SEHNR and CDR2 FQNEAQ (reference sequence). This CDR3 comprises 16 residues. The CDR3 loop reads CASSEPGGRNSETQYF. CDR3 nucleotides: TGTGCCAGCAGCGAACCTGGCGGCAGGAACTCGGAGACCCAGTACTTC.

In this sample, this clonotype turned up many times. This chain links TRBV7-2 with TRBJ2-1, with D possibly being TRBD1 (6 bases). Trimming shortened V by 7 bases and J by 9 bases, and 22 bases separated the two germline ends. In germline, CDR1 is SGHTA, CDR2 FQGNSA. This CDR3 is built from 15 residues. CDR3 bases: TGTGCCAGCACCTACTCCTTGGGGGCCGGTTTTGAGCAGTTCTTC. This translates into CASTYSLGAGFEQFF.

The chain joins TRBV11-2 to TRBJ1-2; tentatively, D is TRBD1 (6 bases). Germline V CDR1 and CDR2: SGHAT, FQNNGV. The CDR3 runs to 13 residues. With 5 bases removed from V and 8 bases from J, the gap between germline ends came to 15 bases. As DNA, the CDR3 is TGTGCCAGCAGCGGGGGGGCCGGAGGAGGCTACACCTTC. Its protein product is CASSGGAGGGYTF.